What follows describes a single T cell receptor beta chain. This clonotype was recorded a few times. Its cognate antigen has yet to be identified. Within one base of it there is no much larger clone, and no base qualities were kept. The method behind the library was RT-PCR. TCRdb lists the instrument as Illumina HiSeq 2500. TCRdb itself trimmed the public reads at Q25 with fastp, ran MiXCR and retained productive beta chains. All rows with the same CDR3 protein become a single entry with the most common DNA and genes. The sample yields hundreds of thousands of distinct CDR3 sequences; approximately 14% were counted once. Less than 7% of the sample comes from the top ten. This specimen belongs to a study of response to subunit inactivated influenza vaccine (dated by TCRdb to 2016 to 2019). Notes on the research overall: To follow how T cells responded to a trivalent subunit inactivated influenza vaccine, the researchers relied on deep quantitative profiling of the T cell receptor repertoire.

The CDR3 holds 14 amino acids from the cysteine to the phenylalanine. The CDR3 DNA has 42 bases and is translated from base 1. Relative to germline, V is 0 bases shorter and J is 1 base shorter, with 10 bases between their ends. CDR1 and CDR2 are drawn from the germline V gene (reference sequence): DFQATT, SNEGSKA. Summary of the overall study and its limitations: According to the authors, only a limited number of new T cells may be recruited by each seasonal influenza vaccination.

This specimen was PBMCs from blood, taken less than 15 days before vaccination. The chain is assembled from TRBV20-1 and TRBJ2-7; the D gene remains uncertain. This clonotype was sampled from a man in his fifties or sixties who received an inactivated influenza vaccine. Donor details come from another sample of the same person, matched by shared clones. The bases are TGCAGTGCTAGAGATGCCGCCGGGTCCTACGAGCAGTACTTC. Its protein product is CSARDAAGSYEQYF.